The 9 T cell receptor beta chains in this list originate from one sample, sequenced in a study of shared clonotypes between healthy human individuals. TCRdb's copy holds only in-frame clones and misses some; the assay was immunoSEQ multiplex PCR. This table has fewer than 2.5 million clones, more than 85% appearing once. Input material: naive CD4+ T cells from PBMCs. The subset denotes: CD45RA+ positively selected. These TCRs come from a man between 18 and 29 years old in good health. Some clones in this sample may be carry-over from other donors' samples.

The genes are TRBV11-2 and TRBJ2-4; perhaps D is TRBD1 or TRBD2 (6 bases each). The CDR3 sequence is 15 residues long. Germline V gives CDR1 SGHAT, CDR2 FQNNGV. Between the trimmed V and J ends, which lost 4 bases and 7 bases, there was a span of 17 bases. This chain's CDR3 is CASSWGAQGLNIQYF. CDR3 nucleotide sequence: TGTGCCAGCAGCTGGGGGGCGCAGGGGTTGAACATTCAGTACTTC.

This chain joins TRBV25-1 and TRBJ1-1; the match to TRBD1 covers 9 bases. CDR3 length: 15 amino acids. Looked up from germline, CDR1 is MGHDK and CDR2 is SYGVNS. V lost 4 bases, J lost 0 bases, and 3 bases stayed unmatched. CDR3 in amino acids: CASSGRQGVNTEAFF. CDR3 nucleotide sequence: TGTGCCAGCAGTGGTAGACAGGGGGTGAACACTGAAGCTTTCTTT.

The V gene is TRBV2, the J gene TRBJ2-7, with 13 bases fitting TRBD2. With 8 bases clipped from V and 4 bases from J, the junction kept 11 bases outside the gene matches. The CDR3 contains 16 residues. From germline, CDR1 is SNHLY and CDR2 FYNNEI. The CDR3 bases are TGTGCCAGCCGTAGGACTAGCGGGAGATCTTGGTACGAGCAGTACTTC. Translating it yields CASRRTSGRSWYEQYF.

The chain employs TRBV4-2 and TRBJ2-3; 8 bases fit TRBD2. Germline V gives CDR1 LGHNA, CDR2 YNFKEQ. The ends lost 5 bases at V and 14 bases at J; junction bases unmatched: 9. The CDR3 extends over 12 amino acids. CDR3 DNA sequence: TGTGCCAGCAGCTTCGGGACTAGAACTGTGTATTTT. Translated, it gives CASSFGTRTVYF.

The rearrangement uses TRBV2 and TRBJ1-5; 7 nucleotides match TRBD1. From germline, CDR1 is SNHLY and CDR2 FYNNEI. V shed 4 bases, J shed 6 bases, and the junction held 15 bases outside the gene matches. This CDR3 is 17 amino acids long. The CDR3 nucleotides read TGTGCCAGCAGTGTTCTCCATGGAGGGGGCGTGGGTCAGCCCCAGCATTTT. Its protein product is CASSVLHGGGVGQPQHF.

The rearrangement joins TRBV7-3 to TRBJ2-1; 7 nucleotides align to TRBD1. CDR1 is SGHTA, CDR2 FQGTGA, per germline. The V segment lost 6 bases and the J segment 10 bases; nucleotides outside the gene matches: 9. The CDR3 has 13 residues. The CDR3: CASRPEGAGEQFF. CDR3 DNA sequence: TGTGCCAGCAGGCCAGAGGGGGCTGGGGAGCAGTTCTTC.

The chain uses TRBV5-1 and TRBJ2-7; D is unclear. This CDR3 is built from 14 residues. CDR1 is SGHRS, CDR2 YFSETQ, per germline. Trimming left V 0 bases short and J 0 bases short, with 7 bases between. CDR3 sequence (DNA): TGCGCCAGCAGCTTGGGGCAGAACTCCTACGAGCAGTACTTC. Translating gives CASSLGQNSYEQYF.

The chain is built from TRBV6-1 and TRBJ2-2; no reliable D call. The CDR3 spans 13 residues. The germline CDR1 and CDR2 sequences are MNHNS and SASEGT. V lost 8 bases, J lost 0 bases, and 7 bases lay in between. The DNA of the CDR3 is TGTGCCAGCGGCGGAGCGAACACCGGGGAGCTGTTTTTT. Translated: CASGGANTGELFF.

The rearrangement uses TRBV18 and TRBJ1-1; no clear D gene. The germline V gene has CDR1 KGHSH and CDR2 LQKENI. Trimming took off 3 bases at V and 1 base at J, with 9 bases between the two ends. The length of the CDR3 is 14 residues. This CDR3 reads CASSPRAENTEAFF. CDR3 DNA: TGTGCCAGCTCACCTCGGGCGGAGAACACTGAAGCTTTCTTT.